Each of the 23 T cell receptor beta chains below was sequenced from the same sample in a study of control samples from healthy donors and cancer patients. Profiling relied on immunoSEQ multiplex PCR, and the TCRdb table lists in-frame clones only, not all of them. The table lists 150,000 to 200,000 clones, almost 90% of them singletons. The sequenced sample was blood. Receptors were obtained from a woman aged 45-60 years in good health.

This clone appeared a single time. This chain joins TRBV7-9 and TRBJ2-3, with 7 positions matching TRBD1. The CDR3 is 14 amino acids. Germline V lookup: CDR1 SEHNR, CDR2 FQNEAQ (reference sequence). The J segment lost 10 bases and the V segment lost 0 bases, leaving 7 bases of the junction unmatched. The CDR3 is CASSLARGLGSQYF. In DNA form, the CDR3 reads TGTGCCAGCAGCTTAGCGAGGGGGCTTGGTTCGCAGTATTTT.

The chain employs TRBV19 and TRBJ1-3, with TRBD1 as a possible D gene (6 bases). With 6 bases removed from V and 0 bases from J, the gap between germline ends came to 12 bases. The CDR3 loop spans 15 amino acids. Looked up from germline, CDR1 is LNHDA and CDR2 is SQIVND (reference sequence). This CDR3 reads CASRMDRSSGNTIYF. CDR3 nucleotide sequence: TGTGCCAGTAGGATGGACAGAAGCTCTGGAAACACCATATATTTT. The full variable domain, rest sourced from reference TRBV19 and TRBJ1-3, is DGGITQSPKYLFRKEGQNVTLSCEQNLNHDAMYWYRQDPGQGLRLIYYSQIVNDFQKGDIAEGYSVSREKKESFPLTVTSAQKNPTAFYLCASRMDRSSGNTIYFGEGSWLTVV.

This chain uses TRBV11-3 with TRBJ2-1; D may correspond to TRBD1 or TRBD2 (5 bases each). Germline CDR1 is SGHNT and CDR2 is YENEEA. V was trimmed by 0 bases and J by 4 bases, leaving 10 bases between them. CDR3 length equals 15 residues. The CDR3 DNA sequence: TGTGCCAGCAGCTTAGATAGGGACCTATACAATGAGCAGTTCTTC. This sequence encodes CASSLDRDLYNEQFF.

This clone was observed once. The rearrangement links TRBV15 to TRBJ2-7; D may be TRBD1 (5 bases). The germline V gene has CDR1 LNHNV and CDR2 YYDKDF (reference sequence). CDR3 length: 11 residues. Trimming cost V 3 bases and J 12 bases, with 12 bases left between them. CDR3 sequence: CATSSGPGLYF. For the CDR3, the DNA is TGTGCCACCAGCAGTGGTCCAGGGTTGTACTTC.

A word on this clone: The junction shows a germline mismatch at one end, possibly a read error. The CDR3 loop is CATSSDGGYGYTF. CDR3 DNA sequence: TGTGCCACCAGTTCCGACGGCGGCTATGGCTACACCTTC. This chain connects TRBV10-3 to TRBJ1-2; D is unresolved. The CDR3 has 13 amino acids. Germline values: CDR1 ENHRY, CDR2 SYGVKD.

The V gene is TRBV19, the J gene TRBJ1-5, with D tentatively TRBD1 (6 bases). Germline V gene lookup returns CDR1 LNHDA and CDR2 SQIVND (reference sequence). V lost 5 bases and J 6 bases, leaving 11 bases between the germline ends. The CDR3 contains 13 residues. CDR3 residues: CASSQGSGQPQHF. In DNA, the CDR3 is TGTGCCAGTAGTCAGGGGAGCGGTCAGCCCCAGCATTTT.

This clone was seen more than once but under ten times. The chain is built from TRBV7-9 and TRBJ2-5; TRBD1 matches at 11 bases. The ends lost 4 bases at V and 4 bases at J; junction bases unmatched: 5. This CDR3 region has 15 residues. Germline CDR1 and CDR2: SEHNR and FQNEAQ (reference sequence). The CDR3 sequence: CASSWGTGGGETQYF. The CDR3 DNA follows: TGTGCCAGCAGCTGGGGGACAGGGGGAGGAGAGACCCAGTACTTC.

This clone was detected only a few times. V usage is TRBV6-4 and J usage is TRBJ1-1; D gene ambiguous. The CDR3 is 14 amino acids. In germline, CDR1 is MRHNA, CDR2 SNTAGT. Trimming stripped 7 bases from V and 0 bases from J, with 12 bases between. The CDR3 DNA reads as TGTGCCAGCAAATATGGACCTCTGAACACTGAAGCTTTCTTT. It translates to CASKYGPLNTEAFF.

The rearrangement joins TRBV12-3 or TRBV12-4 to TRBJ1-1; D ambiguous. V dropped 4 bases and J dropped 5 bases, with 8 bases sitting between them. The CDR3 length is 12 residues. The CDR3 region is CASSYVGTEAFF. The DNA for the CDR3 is TGTGCCAGCAGTTACGTGGGGACTGAAGCTTTCTTT.

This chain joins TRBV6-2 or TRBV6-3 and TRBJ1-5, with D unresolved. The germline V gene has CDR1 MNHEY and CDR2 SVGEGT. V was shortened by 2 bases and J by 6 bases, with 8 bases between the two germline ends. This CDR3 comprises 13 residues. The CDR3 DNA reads TGTGCCAGCAGTTACGGGGTCCTTCAGCCCCAGCATTTT. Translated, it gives CASSYGVLQPQHF.

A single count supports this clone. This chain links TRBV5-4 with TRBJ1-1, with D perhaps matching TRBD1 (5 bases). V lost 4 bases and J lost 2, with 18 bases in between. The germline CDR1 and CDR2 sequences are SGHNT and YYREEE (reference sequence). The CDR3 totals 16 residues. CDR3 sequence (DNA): TGTGCCAGCAGCCAGTTGGGTACAGGCCTCAACACTGAAGCTTTCTTT. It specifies CASSQLGTGLNTEAFF.

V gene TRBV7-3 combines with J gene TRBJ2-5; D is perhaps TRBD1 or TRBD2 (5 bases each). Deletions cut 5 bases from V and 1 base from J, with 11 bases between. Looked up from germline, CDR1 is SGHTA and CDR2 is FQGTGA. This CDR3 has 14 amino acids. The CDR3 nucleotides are TGTGCCAGCAGCCCCGGGACGCGCCAAGAGACCCAGTACTTC. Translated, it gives CASSPGTRQETQYF.

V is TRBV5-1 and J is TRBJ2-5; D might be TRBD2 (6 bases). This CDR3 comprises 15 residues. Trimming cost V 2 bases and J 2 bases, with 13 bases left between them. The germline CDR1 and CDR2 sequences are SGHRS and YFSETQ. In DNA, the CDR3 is TGCGCCAGCAGCTTTCGGGGGAGCCGACAAGAGACCCAGTACTTC. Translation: CASSFRGSRQETQYF.

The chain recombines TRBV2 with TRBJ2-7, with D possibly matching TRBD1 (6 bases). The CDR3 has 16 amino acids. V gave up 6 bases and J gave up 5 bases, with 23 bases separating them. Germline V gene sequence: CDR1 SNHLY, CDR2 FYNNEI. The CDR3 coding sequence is TGTGCCAGCAGCGCCTCAACACACAGGGTAGAGGACGAGCAGTACTTC. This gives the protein CASSASTHRVEDEQYF. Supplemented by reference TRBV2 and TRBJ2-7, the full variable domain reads EPEVTQTPSHQVTQMGQEVILRCVPISNHLYFYWYRQILGQKVEFLVSFYNNEISEKSEIFDDQFSVERPDGSNFTLKIRSTKLEDSAMYFCASSASTHRVEDEQYFGPGTRLTVT.

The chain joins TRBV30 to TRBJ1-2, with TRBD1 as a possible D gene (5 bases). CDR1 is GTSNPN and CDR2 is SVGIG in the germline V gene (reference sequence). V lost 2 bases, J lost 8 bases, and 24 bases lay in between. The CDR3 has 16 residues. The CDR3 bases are TGTGCCTGGAGTCACCCCGGGGCGACTGAACCTAGCGGCTACACCTTC. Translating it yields CAWSHPGATEPSGYTF.

CDR3 loop: CASSRREGWNSPLHF. The CDR3 nucleotides are TGTGCCAGCAGCCGGCGGGAGGGTTGGAATTCACCCCTCCACTTT. The chain employs TRBV5-6 and TRBJ1-6, with no clear D. The ends were cut back, 4 bases at V and 7 bases at J, with 15 bases in the middle. The germline CDR1 and CDR2 sequences are SGHDT and YYEEEE. This CDR3 contains 15 residues.

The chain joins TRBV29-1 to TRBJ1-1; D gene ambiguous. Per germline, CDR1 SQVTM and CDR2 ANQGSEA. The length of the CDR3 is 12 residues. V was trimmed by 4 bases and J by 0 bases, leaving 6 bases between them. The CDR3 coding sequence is TGCAGCGTTGCCAGTTTGAACACTGAAGCTTTCTTT. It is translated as CSVASLNTEAFF.

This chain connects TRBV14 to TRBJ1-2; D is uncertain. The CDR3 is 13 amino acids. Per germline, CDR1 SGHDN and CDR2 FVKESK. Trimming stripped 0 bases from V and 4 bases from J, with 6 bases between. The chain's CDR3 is CASSQELGYGYTF. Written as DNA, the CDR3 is TGTGCCAGCAGCCAAGAATTAGGCTATGGCTACACCTTC.

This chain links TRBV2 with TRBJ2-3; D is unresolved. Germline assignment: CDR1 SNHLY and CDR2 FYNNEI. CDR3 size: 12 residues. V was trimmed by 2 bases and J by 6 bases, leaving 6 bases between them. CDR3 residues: CASSESPDTQYF. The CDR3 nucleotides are TGTGCCAGCAGTGAAAGCCCGGATACGCAGTATTTT.

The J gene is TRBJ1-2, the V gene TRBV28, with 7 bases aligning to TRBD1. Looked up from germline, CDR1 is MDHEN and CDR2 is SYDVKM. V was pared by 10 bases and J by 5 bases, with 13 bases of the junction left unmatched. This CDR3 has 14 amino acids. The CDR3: CATLWPGTAYGYTF. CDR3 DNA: TGTGCCACCCTTTGGCCCGGGACAGCGTATGGCTACACCTTC.

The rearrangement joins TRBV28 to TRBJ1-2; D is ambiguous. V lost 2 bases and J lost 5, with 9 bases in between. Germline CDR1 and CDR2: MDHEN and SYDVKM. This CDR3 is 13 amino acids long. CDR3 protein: CASSLQRLYGYTF. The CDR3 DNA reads TGTGCCAGCAGTTTACAGCGTTTATATGGCTACACCTTC.

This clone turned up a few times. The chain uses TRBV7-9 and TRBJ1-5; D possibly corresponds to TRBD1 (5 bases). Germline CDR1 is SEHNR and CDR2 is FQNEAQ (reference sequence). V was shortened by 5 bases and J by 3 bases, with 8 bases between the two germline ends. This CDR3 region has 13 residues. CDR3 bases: TGTGCCAGCAGCACGGGACTCAATCAGCCCCAGCATTTT. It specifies CASSTGLNQPQHF. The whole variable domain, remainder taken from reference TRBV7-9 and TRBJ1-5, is DTGVSQNPRHKITKRGQNVTFRCDPISEHNRLYWYRQTLGQGPEFLTYFQNEAQLEKSRLLSDRFSAERPKGSFSTLEIQRTEQGDSAMYLCASSTGLNQPQHFGDGTRLSIL.

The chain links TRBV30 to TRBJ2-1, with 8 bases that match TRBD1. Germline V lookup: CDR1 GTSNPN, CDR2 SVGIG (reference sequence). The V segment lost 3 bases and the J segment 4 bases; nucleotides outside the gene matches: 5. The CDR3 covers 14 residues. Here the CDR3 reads CAWRGQGLYNEQFF. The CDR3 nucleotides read TGTGCCTGGAGAGGACAGGGTCTTTACAATGAGCAGTTCTTC. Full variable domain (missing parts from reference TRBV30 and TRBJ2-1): SQTIHQWPATLVQPVGSPLSLECTVEGTSNPNLYWYRQAAGRGLQLLFYSVGIGQISSEVPQNLSASRPQDRQFILSSKKLLLSDSGFYLCAWRGQGLYNEQFFGPGTRLTVL.